This paragraph covers one TCR beta chain sequence. Roughly 10 milliliters of peripheral blood were drawn from each donor. Each sample yielded at least 5.5 micrograms of PBMC total RNA. This entry belongs to a study of blood T cells in healthy people across ages. Using a J-beta primer mix together with a sample-barcoded 5' primer, a second PCR was run for roughly 6 to 11 cycles. TCRdb analysed the 5' RACE reads with MiXCR anew, one entry per CDR3 protein. This repertoire shows some 550,000 distinct CDR3 sequences, around half found once; its top ten account for about 26%. The CDR3 covers 14 residues. V was clipped by 5 bases and J by 11 bases, with 21 bases between them. Germline V gene sequence: CDR1 MDHEN, CDR2 SYDVKM.

The specimen was blood. This receptor was taken from a man at least 80 years old in good health. The rearrangement uses TRBV28 and TRBJ2-5; D is perhaps TRBD2 (5 bases). In DNA, the CDR3 is TGTGCCAGCAGTGTCCCGGGAAATAATCCTGAGCAGTACTTC. Its protein product is CASSVPGNNPEQYF.